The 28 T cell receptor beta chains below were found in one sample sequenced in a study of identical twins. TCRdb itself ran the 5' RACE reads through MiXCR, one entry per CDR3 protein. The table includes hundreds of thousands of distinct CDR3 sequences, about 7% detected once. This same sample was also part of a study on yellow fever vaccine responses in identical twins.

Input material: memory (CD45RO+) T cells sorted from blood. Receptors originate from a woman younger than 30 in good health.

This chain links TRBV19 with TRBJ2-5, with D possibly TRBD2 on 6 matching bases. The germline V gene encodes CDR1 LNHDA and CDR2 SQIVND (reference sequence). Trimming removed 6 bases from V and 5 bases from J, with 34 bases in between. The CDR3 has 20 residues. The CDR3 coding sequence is TGTGCCAGTAGCAAAAACAGCAACAGAAATGCATATAGCGGTTTGGAGACCCAGTACTTC. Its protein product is CASSKNSNRNAYSGLETQYF.

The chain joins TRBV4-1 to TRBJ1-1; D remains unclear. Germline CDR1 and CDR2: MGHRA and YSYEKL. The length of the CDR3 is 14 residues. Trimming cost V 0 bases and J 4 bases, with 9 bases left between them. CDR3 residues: CASSQDGRITEAFF. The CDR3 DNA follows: TGCGCCAGCAGCCAAGATGGGAGGATCACTGAAGCTTTCTTT.

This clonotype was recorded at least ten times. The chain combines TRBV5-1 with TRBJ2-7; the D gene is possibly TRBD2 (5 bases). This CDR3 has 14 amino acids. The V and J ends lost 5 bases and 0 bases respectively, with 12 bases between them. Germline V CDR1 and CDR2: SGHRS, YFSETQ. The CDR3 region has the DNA TGCGCCAGCAGTTCGAACGGAGGCTCCTACGAGCAGTACGTC. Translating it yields CASSSNGGSYEQYV.

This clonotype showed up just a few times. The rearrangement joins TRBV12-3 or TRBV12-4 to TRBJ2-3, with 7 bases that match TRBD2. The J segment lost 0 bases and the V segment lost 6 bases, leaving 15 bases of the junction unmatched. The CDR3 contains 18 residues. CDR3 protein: CASRPRGSAGRSTDTQYF. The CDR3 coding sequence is TGTGCCAGCAGACCCCGAGGGAGTGCCGGGAGGAGCACAGATACGCAGTATTTT.

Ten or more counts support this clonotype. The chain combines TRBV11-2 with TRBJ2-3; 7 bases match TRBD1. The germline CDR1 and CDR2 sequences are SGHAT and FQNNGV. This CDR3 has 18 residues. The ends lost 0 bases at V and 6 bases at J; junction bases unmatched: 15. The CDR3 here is CASSLDISMTGKEDTQYF. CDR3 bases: TGTGCCAGCAGCTTAGATATCTCAATGACAGGGAAGGAGGATACGCAGTATTTT.

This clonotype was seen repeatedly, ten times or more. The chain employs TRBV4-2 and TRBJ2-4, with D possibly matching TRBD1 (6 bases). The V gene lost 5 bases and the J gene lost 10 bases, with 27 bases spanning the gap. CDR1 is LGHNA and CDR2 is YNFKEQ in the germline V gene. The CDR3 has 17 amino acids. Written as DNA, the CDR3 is TGTGCCAGCAGCATCCGGGACAACGGGTGGGGCGAACGAATTCAGTACTTC. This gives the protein CASSIRDNGWGERIQYF.

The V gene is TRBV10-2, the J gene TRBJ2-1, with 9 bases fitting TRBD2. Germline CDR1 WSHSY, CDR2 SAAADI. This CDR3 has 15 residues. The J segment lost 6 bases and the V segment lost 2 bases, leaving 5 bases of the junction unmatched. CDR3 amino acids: CASSETETSGNEQFF. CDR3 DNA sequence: TGCGCCAGCAGTGAGACCGAGACTAGCGGCAATGAGCAGTTCTTC.

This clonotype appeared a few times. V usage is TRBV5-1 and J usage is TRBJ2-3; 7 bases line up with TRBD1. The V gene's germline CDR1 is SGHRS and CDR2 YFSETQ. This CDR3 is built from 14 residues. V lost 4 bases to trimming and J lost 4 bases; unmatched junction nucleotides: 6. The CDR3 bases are TGCGCCAGCAGCCGAGGGGGCCAAGCAGATACGCAGTATTTT. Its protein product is CASSRGGQADTQYF.

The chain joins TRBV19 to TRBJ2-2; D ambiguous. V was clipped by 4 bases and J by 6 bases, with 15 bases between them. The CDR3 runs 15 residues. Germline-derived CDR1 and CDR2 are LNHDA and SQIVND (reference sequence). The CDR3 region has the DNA TGTGCCAGTAGTAGTGGCTGGGGTGGAGCCGGGGAGCTGTTTTTT. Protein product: CASSSGWGGAGELFF.

For the CDR3, the DNA is TGCGCCAGCAGCCTCCGGGCCAGTCTGGTCGAAGCTTTCTTT. Its translation: CASSLRASLVEAFF. J is TRBJ1-1 and V is TRBV5-1; D unresolved. Trimming removed 4 bases from V and 8 bases from J, with 18 bases in between. The CDR3 has 14 residues. The germline V gene has CDR1 SGHRS and CDR2 YFSETQ.

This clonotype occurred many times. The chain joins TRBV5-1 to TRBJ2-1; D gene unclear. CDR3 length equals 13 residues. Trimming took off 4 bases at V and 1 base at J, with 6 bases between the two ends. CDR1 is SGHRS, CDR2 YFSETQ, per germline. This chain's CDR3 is CASSAGSYNEQFF. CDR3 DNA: TGCGCCAGCAGCGCCGGATCCTACAATGAGCAGTTCTTC.

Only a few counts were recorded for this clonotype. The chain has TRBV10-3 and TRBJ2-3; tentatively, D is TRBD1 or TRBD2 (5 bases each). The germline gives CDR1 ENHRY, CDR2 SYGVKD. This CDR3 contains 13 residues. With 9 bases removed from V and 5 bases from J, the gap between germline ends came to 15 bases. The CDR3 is CAIGAEAVDTQYF. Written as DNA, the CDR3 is TGTGCCATTGGGGCGGAGGCCGTAGATACGCAGTATTTT.

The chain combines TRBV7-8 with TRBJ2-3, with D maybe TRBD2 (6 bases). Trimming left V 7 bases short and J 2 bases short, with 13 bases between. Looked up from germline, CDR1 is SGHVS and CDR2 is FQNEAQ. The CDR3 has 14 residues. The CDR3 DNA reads TGTGCCAGCACCCTTGAGCGGGCCACAGATACGCAGTATTTT. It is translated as CASTLERATDTQYF.

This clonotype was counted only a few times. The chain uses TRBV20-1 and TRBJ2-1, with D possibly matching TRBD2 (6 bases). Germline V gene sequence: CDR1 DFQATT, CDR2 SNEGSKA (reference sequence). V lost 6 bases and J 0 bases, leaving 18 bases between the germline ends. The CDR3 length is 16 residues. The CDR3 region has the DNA TGCAGTGCCCAGGTGGGGGGTTTGAGCTCCTACAATGAGCAGTTCTTC. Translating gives CSAQVGGLSSYNEQFF.

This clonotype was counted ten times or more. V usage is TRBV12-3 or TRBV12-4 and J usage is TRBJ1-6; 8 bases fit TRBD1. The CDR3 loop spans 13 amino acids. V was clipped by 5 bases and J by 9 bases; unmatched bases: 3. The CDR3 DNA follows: TGTGCCAGCAGTGGGGACAGGAGTTCACCCCTCCACTTT. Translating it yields CASSGDRSSPLHF.

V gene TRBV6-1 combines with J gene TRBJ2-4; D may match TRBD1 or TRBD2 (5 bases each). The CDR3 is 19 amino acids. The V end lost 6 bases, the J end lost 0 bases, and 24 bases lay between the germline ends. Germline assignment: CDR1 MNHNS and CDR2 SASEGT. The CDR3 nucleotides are TGTGCCAGCAGCCTCGGGACCCCGGGCCCGCTTTTAGCCAAAAACATTCAGTACTTC. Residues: CASSLGTPGPLLAKNIQYF.

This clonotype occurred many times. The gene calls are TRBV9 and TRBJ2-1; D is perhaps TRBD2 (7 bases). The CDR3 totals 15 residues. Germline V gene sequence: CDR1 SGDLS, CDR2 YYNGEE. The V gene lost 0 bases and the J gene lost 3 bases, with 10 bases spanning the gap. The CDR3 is CASSVGGGVYNEQFF. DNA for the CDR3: TGTGCCAGCAGCGTAGGCGGGGGCGTCTACAATGAGCAGTTCTTC.

The CDR3 coding sequence is TGTGCCAGTAGTCCCGGGGGGCAATTAGAAAACATTCAGTACTTC. It encodes CASSPGGQLENIQYF. This chain uses TRBV19 with TRBJ2-4; a possible D gene is TRBD2 (7 bases). Germline V lookup: CDR1 LNHDA, CDR2 SQIVND (reference sequence). V was pared by 5 bases and J by 5 bases, with 16 bases between. The CDR3 has 15 residues.

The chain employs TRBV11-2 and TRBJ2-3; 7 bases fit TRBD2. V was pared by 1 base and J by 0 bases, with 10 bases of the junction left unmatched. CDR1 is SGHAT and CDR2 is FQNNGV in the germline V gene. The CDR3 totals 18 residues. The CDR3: CASSLGPLAAASTDTQYF. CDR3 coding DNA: TGTGCCAGCAGCTTAGGACCCCTAGCGGCAGCTAGCACAGATACGCAGTATTTT.

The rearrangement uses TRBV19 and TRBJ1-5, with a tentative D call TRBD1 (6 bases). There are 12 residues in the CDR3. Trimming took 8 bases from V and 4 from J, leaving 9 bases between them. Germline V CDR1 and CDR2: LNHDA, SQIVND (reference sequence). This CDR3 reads CASSGVNQPQHF. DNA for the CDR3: TGTGCCAGTTCAGGGGTAAATCAGCCCCAGCATTTT. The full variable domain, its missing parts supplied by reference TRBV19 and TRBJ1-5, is DGGITQSPKYLFRKEGQNVTLSCEQNLNHDAMYWYRQDPGQGLRLIYYSQIVNDFQKGDIAEGYSVSREKKESFPLTVTSAQKNPTAFYLCASSGVNQPQHFGDGTRLSIL.

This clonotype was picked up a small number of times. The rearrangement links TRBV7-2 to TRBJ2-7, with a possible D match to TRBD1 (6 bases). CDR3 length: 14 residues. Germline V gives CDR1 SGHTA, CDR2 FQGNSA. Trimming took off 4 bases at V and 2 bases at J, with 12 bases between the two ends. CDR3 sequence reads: CASSSGTLTYEQYF. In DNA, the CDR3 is TGTGCCAGCAGCTCCGGGACACTAACCTACGAGCAGTACTTC.

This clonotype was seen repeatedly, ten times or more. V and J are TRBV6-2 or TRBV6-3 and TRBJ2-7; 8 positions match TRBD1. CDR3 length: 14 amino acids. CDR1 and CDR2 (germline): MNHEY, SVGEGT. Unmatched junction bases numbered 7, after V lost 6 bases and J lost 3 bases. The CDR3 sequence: CASSRTGKGYEQYV. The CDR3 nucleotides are TGTGCCAGCAGCCGGACAGGGAAGGGCTACGAGCAGTACGTC.

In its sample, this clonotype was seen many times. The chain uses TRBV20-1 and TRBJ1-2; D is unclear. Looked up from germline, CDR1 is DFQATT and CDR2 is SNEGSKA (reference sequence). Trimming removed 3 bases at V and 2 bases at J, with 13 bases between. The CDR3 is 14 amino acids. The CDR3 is CSASSTAGNYGYTF. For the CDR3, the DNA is TGCAGTGCTAGTTCAACAGCAGGAAACTATGGCTACACCTTC.

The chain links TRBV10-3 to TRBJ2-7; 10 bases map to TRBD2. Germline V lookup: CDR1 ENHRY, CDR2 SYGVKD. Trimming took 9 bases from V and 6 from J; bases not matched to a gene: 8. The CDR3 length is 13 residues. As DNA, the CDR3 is TGTGCCATGAGGGCTAGCGGGAGCGGCGAGCAGTACTTC. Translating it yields CAMRASGSGEQYF.

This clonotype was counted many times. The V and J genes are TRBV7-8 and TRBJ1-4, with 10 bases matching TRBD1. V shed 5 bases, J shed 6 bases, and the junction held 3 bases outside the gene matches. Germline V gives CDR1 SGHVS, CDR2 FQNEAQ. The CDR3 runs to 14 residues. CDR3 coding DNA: TGTGCCAGCAGCCACGGGACAGGGGATGAAAAACTGTTTTTT. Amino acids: CASSHGTGDEKLFF.

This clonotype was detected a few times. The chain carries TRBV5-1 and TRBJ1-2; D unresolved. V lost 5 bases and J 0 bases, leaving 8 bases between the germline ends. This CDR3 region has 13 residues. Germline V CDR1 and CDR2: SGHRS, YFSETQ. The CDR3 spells CASSSDPNYGYTF. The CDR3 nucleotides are TGCGCCAGCAGTTCAGATCCTAACTATGGCTACACCTTC.

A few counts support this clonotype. DNA for the CDR3: TGTGCCAGCAGTTTAACGTCAGGAAATGAAAAACTGTTTTTT. Residues: CASSLTSGNEKLFF. The chain links TRBV28 to TRBJ1-4; no firm D call. This CDR3 comprises 14 residues. Trimming removed 2 bases from V and 5 bases from J, with 9 bases in between. Germline CDR1 and CDR2: MDHEN and SYDVKM.

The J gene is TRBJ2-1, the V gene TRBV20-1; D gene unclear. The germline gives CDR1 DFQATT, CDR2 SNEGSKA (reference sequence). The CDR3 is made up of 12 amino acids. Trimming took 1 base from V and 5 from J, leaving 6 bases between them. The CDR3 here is CSARATDNEQFF. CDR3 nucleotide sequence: TGCAGTGCTAGAGCAACTGACAATGAGCAGTTCTTC.